Listed below are T cell receptor beta chains from one sample, sequenced in a study of T cell responses to AZD1222 COVID-19 vaccine. Produced via immunoSEQ multiplex PCR; TCRdb's table is partial and in-frame only. The top ten clones hold approximately 12% of a sample with about 94,000 clones, around nine tenths of them seen once. Sample: peripheral blood, taken on day 0 of AZD1222 vaccination. These receptor sequences come from an adult in good health. CDR3s include the opening cysteine and the closing phenylalanine or tryptophan. D genes are given only for firm matches. Size values are once, few and many counts, or a class for expanded clones, and some rows have none.

clone size,V gene,D gene,J gene,CDR3 protein,CDR3 DNA
-,TRBV6-2/TRBV6-3,-,TRBJ2-7,CASSKTLFSYEQYF,TGTGCCAGCAGTAAGACCCTATTCTCCTACGAGCAGTACTTC
-,TRBV10-3,TRBD2,TRBJ2-2,CAISPGTSSPGELFF,TGTGCCATCAGCCCCGGGACTAGCAGTCCCGGGGAGCTGTTTTTT
-,TRBV5-6,-,TRBJ1-1,CASSLGDGAEAFF,TGTGCCAGCAGCTTGGGTGATGGGGCTGAAGCTTTCTTT
-,TRBV5-4,TRBD1,TRBJ2-5,CASSPPGGLETQYF,TGTGCCAGCAGCCCGCCAGGGGGTTTGGAGACCCAGTACTTC
-,TRBV5-4,-,TRBJ2-5,CASSLGTAKETQYF,TGTGCCAGCAGCTTGGGGACAGCAAAAGAGACCCAGTACTTC
once,TRBV3-1/TRBV3-2,-,TRBJ2-7,CASSHEYEQYF,TGTGCCAGCAGCCACGAATACGAGCAGTACTTC
-,TRBV19,-,TRBJ1-4,CASSILRADEKLFF,TGTGCCAGTAGTATATTAAGGGCGGACGAAAAACTGTTTTTT
-,TRBV19,TRBD1,TRBJ2-7,CASSSPRQGSSYEQYF,TGTGCCAGTAGTTCACCCCGACAGGGGTCGTCCTACGAGCAGTACTTC
-,TRBV7-2,-,TRBJ2-2,CASSLGTFTGELFF,TGTGCCAGCAGCTTAGGGACCTTCACCGGGGAGCTGTTTTTT
once,TRBV7-8,TRBD2,TRBJ2-7,CASSLGSGVTYEQYF,TGTGCCAGCAGCTTAGGTAGCGGGGTAACCTACGAGCAGTACTTC
-,TRBV7-2,-,TRBJ2-3,CASSQGPSTDTQYF,TGTGCCAGCAGCCAGGGTCCTAGCACAGATACGCAGTATTTT
-,TRBV30,-,TRBJ1-1,CAWSAWDTEAFF,TGTGCCTGGAGCGCCTGGGACACTGAAGCTTTCTTT
-,TRBV6-5,-,TRBJ1-2,CASTTRDYGYTF,TGTGCCAGCACGACCAGGGACTATGGCTACACCTTC
few,TRBV2,-,TRBJ1-1,CASSNKKRWTANGRNTEAFF,TGTGCCAGCAGTAACAAGAAACGATGGACGGCCAATGGAAGGAACACTGAAGCTTTCTTT
-,TRBV9,-,TRBJ1-1,CASSVGTGSAEAFF,TGTGCCAGCAGCGTAGGCACAGGGAGCGCTGAAGCTTTCTTT
-,TRBV6-5,-,TRBJ2-7,CASSLQSYEQYF,TGTGCCAGCAGTTTACAGAGCTACGAGCAGTACTTC
-,TRBV4-3,-,TRBJ2-1,CASSQENTRGTNEQFF,TGCGCCAGCAGCCAAGAAAACACCCGGGGGACGAATGAGCAGTTCTTC
-,TRBV7-9,-,TRBJ2-5,CASSLVDGGKETQYF,TGTGCCAGCAGCTTAGTTGATGGGGGAAAAGAGACCCAGTACTTC
-,TRBV19,TRBD1,TRBJ2-2,CASKGDRGVTGELFF,TGTGCCAGTAAGGGCGACAGGGGGGTCACCGGGGAGCTGTTTTTT
once,TRBV6-5,TRBD1,TRBJ2-7,CAADRLGEQYF,TGTGCAGCGGACAGGCTGGGCGAGCAGTACTTC
-,TRBV6-2/TRBV6-3,TRBD2,TRBJ2-1,CASSLRDLAGGSSYNEQFF,TGTGCCAGCAGCCTCCGGGATCTAGCGGGGGGGAGCTCCTACAATGAGCAGTTCTTC
-,TRBV9,TRBD2,TRBJ2-3,CASSVGRDYTDTQYF,TGTGCCAGCAGCGTAGGAAGGGACTACACAGATACGCAGTATTTT
-,TRBV18,-,TRBJ1-3,CASSPPTGLSGNTIYF,TGTGCCAGCTCACCTCCAACAGGGCTCTCTGGAAACACCATATATTTT
-,TRBV5-1,TRBD2,TRBJ2-7,CASSLRNPREAHEQYF,TGCGCCAGCAGCTTGCGTAACCCACGGGAGGCCCACGAGCAGTACTTC
-,TRBV14,-,TRBJ2-3,CASSQLRGGARDTQYF,TGTGCCAGCAGCCAATTGAGAGGGGGGGCGCGGGATACGCAGTATTTT
-,TRBV4-2,TRBD1,TRBJ1-4,CASSQITGTVHEKLFF,TGTGCCAGCAGCCAGATTACCGGGACAGTCCATGAAAAACTGTTTTTT
few,TRBV7-8,-,TRBJ1-6,CASSSGTVNSPLHF,TGTGCCAGCAGTTCTGGGACGGTAAATTCACCCCTCCACTTT
-,TRBV4-1,-,TRBJ2-5,CASSQGSATQYF,TGCGCCAGCAGCCAAGGGTCCGCGACCCAGTACTTC
-,TRBV7-2,-,TRBJ2-3,CASSLTDTQYF,TGTGCCAGCAGCTTAACAGATACGCAGTATTTT
-,TRBV2,-,TRBJ2-7,CASSEQALREQYF,TGTGCCAGCAGTGAACAGGCCCTCAGAGAGCAGTACTTC
-,TRBV7-2,-,TRBJ2-7,CASSLAAASSDYEQYF,TGTGCCAGCAGCTTAGCGGCGGCTAGCTCAGACTACGAGCAGTACTTC
once,TRBV19,TRBD1,TRBJ1-5,CASSKKGTGGVSSNQPQHF,TGTGCCAGTAGTAAGAAGGGGACAGGGGGCGTCAGTAGCAATCAGCCCCAGCATTTT
-,TRBV29-1,-,TRBJ2-7,CSVLVQGGEQYF,TGCAGCGTTTTAGTGCAGGGAGGCGAGCAGTACTTC
-,TRBV11-3,TRBD1,TRBJ2-7,CASSEGGGQSYEQYF,TGTGCCAGCAGCGAAGGTGGGGGACAGTCCTACGAGCAGTACTTC
-,TRBV27,-,TRBJ2-7,CASSLFPDISYEQYF,TGTGCCAGCAGTTTATTCCCGGACATATCCTACGAGCAGTACTTC
-,TRBV9,-,TRBJ1-4,CASSVDQGRTNEKLFF,TGTGCCAGCAGCGTAGACCAGGGTCGAACTAATGAAAAACTGTTTTTT
-,TRBV5-6,TRBD2,TRBJ2-5,CASTIPGLVTETQYF,TGTGCCAGCACGATCCCGGGACTAGTGACGGAGACCCAGTACTTC
-,TRBV9,TRBD1,TRBJ2-3,CASSRDSRSGTDTQYF,TGTGCCAGCAGTCGGGACAGCCGCTCGGGGACAGATACGCAGTATTTT
-,TRBV6-2/TRBV6-3,TRBD2,TRBJ2-1,CASSYSGGAVNEQFF,TGTGCCAGCAGTTACTCCGGGGGGGCGGTGAATGAGCAGTTCTTC
-,TRBV19,TRBD1,TRBJ2-4,CASSIVGQGAKNIQYF,TGTGCCAGTAGTATAGTGGGACAGGGGGCCAAAAACATTCAGTACTTC
-,TRBV3-1/TRBV3-2,TRBD1,TRBJ1-2,CASSRDRVRNGYTF,TGTGCCAGCAGCCGCGACAGGGTAAGAAATGGCTACACCTTC
-,TRBV19,TRBD1,TRBJ1-1,CASSFVQGARAEAFF,TGTGCCAGTAGTTTTGTGCAGGGGGCTCGCGCTGAAGCTTTCTTT
-,TRBV19,TRBD2,TRBJ2-3,CASSWTSGLSDTQYF,TGTGCCAGTAGTTGGACTAGCGGACTTTCAGATACGCAGTATTTT